This TCR beta chain was profiled in a study of OX40 agonist ivuxolimab in advanced cancers. Background on the study: Patients enrolled in dose escalation were diagnosed with hepatocellular carcinoma, melanoma, renal cell or head and neck cancer. Findings of the study overall: Expansion of clones was among the lowest in partial responders at 0.1-3.0 mg/kg. Among T cells, CD8+ cells averaged more expanded clones than CD4+ cells.

V lost 2 bases to trimming and J lost 3 bases; unmatched junction nucleotides: 3. This CDR3 region has 15 residues. Germline V gene data show CDR1 as WNHNN and CDR2 as SYGVQD (reference sequence). Some clones are missing from TCRdb's copy, which holds only in-frame ones; the method was immunoSEQ multiplex PCR. The sample comprises about 58,000 clones, roughly 84% of which are singletons, and roughly 0.99% rests with the top ten. Regarding this clone: Its antigen is undetermined.

The genes are TRBV10-1 and TRBJ2-7, with 11 bases identical to TRBD1. The sequence was obtained from an adult with an advanced solid tumor such as melanoma, head and neck, liver or kidney cancer. The specimen comprised CD4+ or CD8+ T cells sorted from blood, sampled in a trial of the OX40 agonist ivuxolimab. CDR3 DNA: TGCGCCAGCAGTGAGCGGGGACAGGGGGTCTACGAGCAGTACTTC. The encoded protein is CASSERGQGVYEQYF.